These 2 T cell receptor beta chains were sequenced from one sample in a study of blood T cell repertoires in COVID-19. Assay: immunoSEQ multiplex PCR; the TCRdb copy retains only in-frame clones and omits some. The sample contains about 270,000 clones, approximately 90% of which appear only once. The specimen was PBMCs or T cells enriched from blood (not recorded which). The source is a young woman who had recovered from COVID-19.

This chain joins TRBV21-1 and TRBJ1-3; the table's D call of TRBD1 was not tested on the DNA. TRBV21-1 has pseudogene status. The CDR3 covers 16 residues. This chain's CDR3 is CASSKIQGASGNTIYF. DNA for the CDR3: TGTGCCAGCAGCAAAATACAGGGGGCGTCTGGAAACACCATATATTTT.

This chain connects TRBV9 to TRBJ2-2; the match to TRBD2 covers 10 bases. V gave up 5 bases and J gave up 7 bases; unmatched junction bases: 8. Germline CDR1 reads SGDLS; CDR2 reads YYNGEE. The CDR3 covers 15 residues. Here the CDR3 reads CASSESGGAVGELFF. In nucleotides, the CDR3 is TGTGCCAGCAGTGAGAGCGGGGGGGCCGTCGGGGAGCTGTTTTTT.